A single sample is the source of the 17 T cell receptor beta chains below, sequenced in a study of cytomegalovirus exposure and HLA in healthy donors. This PCR relied on a set of 60 Vbeta primers and 13 Jbeta primers. Repertoires were generated with immunoSEQ multiplex PCR, while TCRdb's copy carries only in-frame clones and drops some. The table has around 130,000 clones, approximately 80% seen once. The sample consisted of PBMCs. Source of these receptors: a woman between 35 and 50 years old in good health and CMV-seronegative.

The chain recombines TRBV11-2 with TRBJ2-5, with 9 positions matching TRBD2. The germline V gene has CDR1 SGHAT and CDR2 FQNNGV. CDR3 length: 15 residues. V shed 1 base and J 0 bases; nucleotides not matched to a gene: 0. This chain's CDR3 is CASSLGLADQETQYF. CDR3 nucleotides: TGTGCCAGCAGCTTAGGACTAGCGGACCAAGAGACCCAGTACTTC.

The gene calls are TRBV5-4 and TRBJ2-3; possibly TRBD1 for D (6 bases). The V gene's germline CDR1 is SGHNT and CDR2 YYREEE (reference sequence). This CDR3 has 13 residues. Trimming took off 2 bases at V and 6 bases at J, with 10 bases between the two ends. As DNA, the CDR3 is TGTGCCAGCAGCTTCGAAAGGGGGGATACGCAGTATTTT. This gives the protein CASSFERGDTQYF.

The V gene is TRBV9, the J gene TRBJ1-4; TRBD1 agrees at 9 bases. The CDR3 is made up of 16 amino acids. The V gene end was trimmed by 3 bases and the J gene end by 5 bases; junction bases not matched to a gene: 8. The germline V gene has CDR1 SGDLS and CDR2 YYNGEE. CDR3 region: CASSARDRGLNEKLFF. The CDR3 region has the DNA TGTGCCAGCAGCGCAAGAGACAGGGGGTTGAATGAAAAACTGTTTTTT.

The chain uses TRBV19 and TRBJ2-7, with D possibly being TRBD2 (5 bases). Germline CDR1 is LNHDA and CDR2 is SQIVND (reference sequence). The V and J ends lost 7 bases and 1 base respectively, with 14 bases between them. There are 14 residues in the CDR3. The CDR3 spells CASKRTPISYEQYF. For the CDR3, the DNA is TGTGCCAGTAAGCGGACTCCCATTTCCTACGAGCAGTACTTC.

The genes are TRBV11-3 and TRBJ1-1; D is ambiguous. Germline CDR1 reads SGHNT; CDR2 reads YENEEA. The V end lost 3 bases, the J end lost 1 base, and 6 bases lay between the germline ends. CDR3 length: 13 residues. The DNA of the CDR3 is TGTGCCAGCAGCTTGCGTACGAACACTGAAGCTTTCTTT. As protein: CASSLRTNTEAFF.

The chain uses TRBV2 and TRBJ2-5; 7 positions agree with TRBD1. The tail of the sequence fits TRBJ2-7 better, so the J call may be wrong. Germline V CDR1 and CDR2: SNHLY, FYNNEI. The CDR3 is made up of 15 amino acids. The CDR3 loop reads CASSKGQLVHYEQYF. The CDR3 bases are TGTGCCAGCAGTAAGGGACAGCTAGTACACTACGAGCAGTACTTC.

The CDR3 DNA is TGTGCCAGCAGCCCCCTTCTGGGGGGGGGAGGAAGCACAGATACGCAGTATTTT. Protein: CASSPLLGGGGSTDTQYF. V is TRBV27 and J is TRBJ2-3; 7 nucleotides line up with TRBD2. Germline CDR1 MNHEY, CDR2 SMNVEV (reference sequence). The CDR3 sequence is 18 residues long. Trimming at V came to 6 bases and at J to 0 bases, leaving 15 bases not matched to a gene.

This clone was seen only a few times. This same CDR3 is encoded by further DNA sequences in the sample. The genes are TRBV7-9 and TRBJ1-1; D gene uncertain. Trimming stripped 10 bases from V and 7 bases from J, with 19 bases between. The CDR3 extends over 13 amino acids. CDR1 and CDR2 from the germline V gene are SEHNR and FQNEAQ (reference sequence). As DNA, the CDR3 is TGTGCCACCAAGCCGGCGGGTAGCGGTGAAGCTTTCTTT. Protein sequence: CATKPAGSGEAFF.

The V call is TRBV10-3, the J call TRBJ2-5; D is uncertain. There are 12 residues in the CDR3. V gave up 3 bases and J gave up 1 base, with 3 bases separating them. Germline V gene lookup returns CDR1 ENHRY and CDR2 SYGVKD. The CDR3 DNA follows: TGTGCCATCAGTGACCGCCAAGAGACCCAGTACTTC. This codes for CAISDRQETQYF.

This chain connects TRBV27 to TRBJ2-7, with D maybe TRBD2 (6 bases). Trimming shortened V by 2 bases and J by 2 bases, and 16 bases separated the two germline ends. Per germline, CDR1 MNHEY and CDR2 SMNVEV (reference sequence). This CDR3 is 16 amino acids long. The CDR3 nucleotides read TGTGCCAGCAGTTTACTCCCCGGGACTGCCACCTACGAGCAGTACTTC. Its translation: CASSLLPGTATYEQYF.

The J gene is TRBJ1-5, the V gene TRBV28; tentatively, D is TRBD1 (5 bases). V lost 5 bases and J lost 4, with 18 bases in between. The length of the CDR3 is 16 residues. Germline values: CDR1 MDHEN, CDR2 SYDVKM. CDR3: CASSLRGGIGNQPQHF. The CDR3, as DNA: TGTGCCAGCAGTCTCCGCGGGGGGATTGGAAATCAGCCCCAGCATTTT.

The chain joins TRBV27 to TRBJ2-1; D is possibly TRBD2 (6 bases). V lost 6 bases and J lost 7, with 19 bases in between. The CDR3 sequence is 15 residues long. Germline lookup yields CDR1 MNHEY and CDR2 SMNVEV (reference sequence). This chain's CDR3 is CASSLRAGMGNEQFF. CDR3 nucleotides: TGTGCCAGCAGCCTTAGGGCGGGAATGGGGAATGAGCAGTTCTTC.

The chain couples TRBV6-5 to TRBJ1-2; a possible D gene is TRBD1 (6 bases). V was shortened by 4 bases and J by 8 bases, with 11 bases between the two germline ends. Germline-derived CDR1 and CDR2 are MNHEY and SVGAGI. CDR3 length: 12 residues. CDR3 bases: TGTGCCAGCAGTTCCCAGGGGCTAGGCTACACCTTC. Translating it yields CASSSQGLGYTF.

This clone is labeled medium-sized (0.01 to 0.1%). The genes are TRBV27 and TRBJ1-1, with 8 bases fitting TRBD1. J was trimmed by 8 bases and V by 4 bases; bases with no gene match: 6. The CDR3 loop spans 13 amino acids. The germline V gene encodes CDR1 MNHEY and CDR2 SMNVEV (reference sequence). The CDR3 sequence is CASSYTTGEEAFF. The CDR3 region has the DNA TGTGCCAGCAGTTACACGACAGGGGAGGAAGCTTTCTTT.

In DNA form, the CDR3 reads TGTGCCAGCAGCTTTCAGGACTCTGGAAACACCATATATTTT. Translating it yields CASSFQDSGNTIYF. J is TRBJ1-3 and V is TRBV5-6; D gene unclear. Germline V lookup: CDR1 SGHDT, CDR2 YYEEEE. The V gene lost 2 bases and the J gene lost 0 bases, with 6 bases spanning the gap. This CDR3 is built from 14 residues.

This clone appeared once. The chain employs TRBV19 and TRBJ2-1, with TRBD1 matching over 8 bases. This CDR3 contains 15 residues. Trimming at V came to 7 bases and at J to 4 bases, leaving 9 bases not matched to a gene. The V gene's germline CDR1 is LNHDA and CDR2 SQIVND (reference sequence). CDR3 coding DNA: TGTGCCAGTACCCTGGGGACAGGACCATACAATGAGCAGTTCTTC. Its translation is CASTLGTGPYNEQFF.

With respect to this clone: In this CDR3 the conserved last residue, phenylalanine or tryptophan, is missing, so a read error is likely. The chain uses TRBV7-2 and TRBJ2-7; tentative D call: TRBD1 (6 bases). Germline-derived CDR1 and CDR2 are SGHTA and FQGNSA. The CDR3 loop spans 14 amino acids. The germline V and J ends were trimmed by 1 base and 0 bases, with 7 bases remaining between them. CDR3 coding DNA: TGTGCCAGCAGCTTAGTAGGGGGCTCCTACGAGCAGTACCTC. Translated: CASSLVGGSYEQYL.